The 30 T cell receptor beta chains listed next were all sequenced from one sample in a study of cytomegalovirus exposure and HLA in healthy donors. PCR primers comprised 60 Vbeta and 13 Jbeta primers. Only in-frame clones appear in the TCRdb table, and some are missing; sequencing was by immunoSEQ multiplex PCR. The repertoire table contains about 140,000 clones. Sequencing was performed on PBMCs. These receptor sequences come from a woman aged 18-30 years in good health and CMV-seronegative.

The chain links TRBV19 to TRBJ1-3; no firm D call. Germline V CDR1 and CDR2: LNHDA, SQIVND (reference sequence). Trimming removed 5 bases at V and 0 bases at J, with 8 bases between. CDR3 length: 14 amino acids. CDR3 nucleotide sequence: TGTGCCAGTAGTCCCCAGGTCTCTGGAAACACCATATATTTT. This encodes CASSPQVSGNTIYF.

The chain has TRBV9 and TRBJ1-5; possible D gene TRBD1, 5 bases. The CDR3 sequence is 14 residues long. The germline CDR1 and CDR2 sequences are SGDLS and YYNGEE. V was trimmed by 3 bases and J by 5 bases, leaving 12 bases between them. The CDR3 nucleotides are TGTGCCAGCAGCGCGGACACCCACTATCAGCCCCAGCATTTT. Translating it yields CASSADTHYQPQHF.

The chain couples TRBV6-1 to TRBJ2-3; D perhaps matches TRBD2 (5 bases). Trimming cost V 6 bases and J 6 bases, with 16 bases left between them. Germline V gene sequence: CDR1 MNHNS, CDR2 SASEGT. The CDR3 has 14 amino acids. The DNA of the CDR3 is TGTGCCAGCAGAATCCAAACTAGTCACGATACGCAGTATTTT. This translates into CASRIQTSHDTQYF.

The rearrangement joins TRBV27 to TRBJ2-1; 10 bases line up with TRBD1. The CDR3 has 15 residues. From germline, CDR1 is MNHEY and CDR2 SMNVEV (reference sequence). V lost 2 bases to trimming and J lost 5 bases; unmatched junction nucleotides: 3. In nucleotides, the CDR3 is TGTGCCAGCAGTTTAAGACAGGGGGCGAACAATGAGCAGTTCTTC. Protein product: CASSLRQGANNEQFF.

This chain connects TRBV25-1 to TRBJ2-7; D is perhaps TRBD2 (6 bases). The V and J ends lost 2 bases and 4 bases respectively, with 9 bases between them. Per germline, CDR1 MGHDK and CDR2 SYGVNS. This CDR3 spans 13 amino acids. The CDR3 loop is CASSEGGSYEQYV. CDR3 nucleotide sequence: TGTGCCAGCAGTGAAGGGGGGTCGTACGAGCAGTACGTC.

The chain recombines TRBV7-6 with TRBJ1-5; D remains ambiguous. In germline, CDR1 is SGHVS, CDR2 FNYEAQ. This CDR3 region has 15 residues. The germline V and J ends were trimmed by 1 base and 5 bases, with 12 bases remaining between them. CDR3 in amino acids: CASSLGGPRDQPQHF. The CDR3 DNA reads TGTGCCAGCAGCTTAGGAGGCCCGCGGGATCAGCCCCAGCATTTT.

The rearrangement joins TRBV29-1 to TRBJ2-2; the D is unclear. This CDR3 contains 13 residues. CDR1 is SQVTM, CDR2 ANQGSEA, per germline. V was clipped by 5 bases and J by 0 bases, with 7 bases between them. Written as DNA, the CDR3 is TGCAGCGTTTATCTCCCGAACACCGGGGAGCTGTTTTTT. It is translated as CSVYLPNTGELFF.

The rearrangement links TRBV30 to TRBJ1-6; D is unclear. CDR3 length equals 14 residues. The V end was cut by 4 bases, the J end by 1 base, with 8 bases between. CDR1 and CDR2 from the germline V gene are GTSNPN and SVGIG (reference sequence). The DNA of the CDR3 is TGTGCCTGGAAACGAGGGTCCTATAATTCACCCCTCCACTTT. Its protein is CAWKRGSYNSPLHF.

The gene calls are TRBV9 and TRBJ2-3; tentatively, D is TRBD2 (6 bases). Germline assignment: CDR1 SGDLS and CDR2 YYNGEE. With 4 bases removed from V and 0 bases from J, the gap between germline ends came to 21 bases. The CDR3 extends over 18 amino acids. The CDR3 loop reads CASSPISASASSTDTQYF. The DNA for the CDR3 is TGTGCCAGCAGCCCCATTTCCGCTAGCGCTTCTAGCACAGATACGCAGTATTTT.

The V gene is TRBV6-5, the J gene TRBJ2-3; D gene unclear. The CDR3 spans 14 residues. V lost 0 bases to trimming and J lost 3 bases, with 7 bases between them. Germline assignment: CDR1 MNHEY and CDR2 SVGAGI. The CDR3 bases are TGTGCCAGCAGTTACTCGAGGATTACAGATACGCAGTATTTT. Protein: CASSYSRITDTQYF.

CDR3 DNA sequence: TGTGCCATCAGTGGGGCGTCGAACACTGAAGCTTTCTTT. This encodes CAISGASNTEAFF. The chain joins TRBV10-3 to TRBJ1-1; D is ambiguous. Germline V CDR1 and CDR2: ENHRY, SYGVKD. This CDR3 comprises 13 residues. V lost 4 bases and J 1 base, leaving 7 bases between the germline ends.

CDR3 residues: CASTRDRGENEKLFF. The DNA of the CDR3 is TGTGCCAGCACCCGGGACAGGGGTGAGAATGAAAAACTGTTTTTT. The V gene is TRBV2, the J gene TRBJ1-4; 10 bases align to TRBD1. The V gene end was trimmed by 7 bases and the J gene end by 5 bases; junction bases not matched to a gene: 7. Germline V lookup: CDR1 SNHLY, CDR2 FYNNEI. The CDR3 has 15 amino acids.

The genes are TRBV4-1 and TRBJ2-7; a possible D gene is TRBD1 (6 bases). The length of the CDR3 is 15 residues. Between the trimmed V and J ends, which lost 0 bases and 4 bases, there was a span of 13 bases. Germline CDR1 MGHRA, CDR2 YSYEKL. This chain's CDR3 is CASSQDLQGMYEQYF. As DNA, the CDR3 is TGCGCCAGCAGCCAAGATCTACAGGGTATGTACGAGCAGTACTTC.

This chain links TRBV5-4 with TRBJ2-2, with 8 bases fitting TRBD2. The V and J ends lost 3 bases and 0 bases, in that order; junction bases with no gene match: 4. Looked up from germline, CDR1 is SGHNT and CDR2 is YYREEE (reference sequence). The CDR3 is 16 amino acids. CDR3 coding DNA: TGTGCCAGCAGCTCTCGGACTAGCTCGAACACCGGGGAGCTGTTTTTT. It encodes CASSSRTSSNTGELFF.

The V and J genes are TRBV30 and TRBJ2-5, with D possibly TRBD1 on 5 matching bases. V was trimmed by 1 base and J by 5 bases, leaving 11 bases between them. This CDR3 contains 13 residues. In germline, CDR1 is GTSNPN, CDR2 SVGIG (reference sequence). This chain's CDR3 is CAWSEKGPETQYF. As DNA, the CDR3 is TGTGCCTGGAGTGAGAAGGGGCCGGAGACCCAGTACTTC.

The chain has TRBV27 and TRBJ2-7; the match to TRBD2 covers 14 bases. The CDR3 length is 17 residues. Germline trimming cut 2 bases from V and 3 bases from J; bases unmatched to any gene: 6. The germline V gene encodes CDR1 MNHEY and CDR2 SMNVEV (reference sequence). The CDR3 region has the DNA TGTGCCAGCAGTTTAAGGTCGGGACTAGCGGGGGACTACGAGCAGTACGTC. Its protein product is CASSLRSGLAGDYEQYV.

V usage is TRBV11-2 and J usage is TRBJ2-7; possible D gene TRBD2, 5 bases. There are 12 residues in the CDR3. Germline V gene lookup returns CDR1 SGHAT and CDR2 FQNNGV. Trimming removed 2 bases at V and 6 bases at J, with 8 bases between. In DNA form, the CDR3 reads TGTGCCAGCAGCTTAACGAGCGGCGAGCAGTACTTC. This translates into CASSLTSGEQYF.

The J gene is TRBJ2-1, the V gene TRBV19; D might be TRBD2 (7 bases). The CDR3 spans 18 residues. V was trimmed by 3 bases and J by 11 bases, leaving 29 bases between them. In germline, CDR1 is LNHDA, CDR2 SQIVND (reference sequence). CDR3 loop: CASSIGFSRGGPEEQQFF. The CDR3 bases are TGTGCCAGTAGTATTGGGTTCTCGAGGGGGGGACCGGAAGAACAGCAGTTCTTC.

The genes are TRBV5-8 and TRBJ2-7, with 13 bases that match TRBD2. V was pared by 4 bases and J by 0 bases, with 7 bases of the junction left unmatched. There are 17 residues in the CDR3. Per germline, CDR1 SGHTS and CDR2 YDEGEE. The CDR3 DNA sequence: TGTGCCAGCAGCACGGGACTAGCGGGGACACGCTCCTACGAGCAGTACTTC. This translates into CASSTGLAGTRSYEQYF.

CDR3 DNA: TGCAGCGATCACAGGGGGTATGGAGCTTTCTTT. Encoded protein: CSDHRGYGAFF. The rearrangement links TRBV29-1 to TRBJ1-1; the match to TRBD1 covers 8 bases. The CDR3 extends over 11 amino acids. CDR1 and CDR2 from the germline V gene are SQVTM and ANQGSEA. V shed 7 bases, J shed 10 bases, and the junction held 8 bases outside the gene matches.

This chain uses TRBV14 with TRBJ1-1, with D perhaps matching TRBD1 (6 bases). V was shortened by 8 bases and J by 4 bases, with 14 bases between the two germline ends. Per the germline V gene, CDR1 is SGHDN and CDR2 is FVKESK. The CDR3 contains 13 residues. As DNA, the CDR3 is TGTGCCAGCTCTAGGGGGGGGGTCACTGAAGCTTTCTTT. Its translation: CASSRGGVTEAFF.

The CDR3 sequence: CASSLSFDRAAEAFF. CDR3 in DNA: TGTGCCAGCAGTTTATCTTTCGACAGGGCGGCTGAAGCTTTCTTT. V is TRBV27 and J is TRBJ1-1; 7 nucleotides line up with TRBD1. Germline V gene lookup returns CDR1 MNHEY and CDR2 SMNVEV (reference sequence). The CDR3 is made up of 15 amino acids. The junction had 7 bases not matched to a gene; V was cut back by 0 bases and J by 6 bases.

The chain links TRBV19 to TRBJ2-1; D perhaps matches TRBD2 (6 bases). This CDR3 has 16 residues. With 5 bases removed from V and 4 bases from J, the gap between germline ends came to 18 bases. The germline V gene encodes CDR1 LNHDA and CDR2 SQIVND (reference sequence). DNA for the CDR3: TGTGCCAGTAGTCCCCGACTAGAGGAGGGGTACAATGAGCAGTTCTTC. Translation gives CASSPRLEEGYNEQFF.

V is TRBV6-6 and J is TRBJ1-4; TRBD1 matches 7 bases. Looked up from germline, CDR1 is MNHNY and CDR2 is SVGAGI (reference sequence). CDR3 length: 14 amino acids. J was trimmed by 4 bases and V by 6 bases; bases with no gene match: 5. CDR3 coding DNA: TGTGCCAGCAGACGGAGACAGGGTAATGAAAAACTGTTTTTT. Translation gives CASRRRQGNEKLFF.

This chain joins TRBV18 and TRBJ2-5, with D tentatively TRBD1 (6 bases). The germline V and J ends were trimmed by 3 bases and 5 bases, with 10 bases remaining between them. The CDR3 totals 13 residues. Germline CDR1 KGHSH, CDR2 LQKENI. CDR3 loop: CASSPGHRETQYF. CDR3 in DNA: TGTGCCAGCTCACCGGGACATCGGGAGACCCAGTACTTC. Together with reference TRBV18 and TRBJ2-5, the CDR3 gives the full variable domain: NAGVMQNPRHLVRRRGQEARLRCSPMKGHSHVYWYRQLPEEGLKFMVYLQKENIIDESGMPKERFSAEFPKEGPSILRIQQVVRGDSAAYFCASSPGHRETQYFGPGTRLLVL.

The V and J genes are TRBV7-9 and TRBJ2-2; 9 bases are a match to TRBD1. V was pared by 3 bases and J by 1 base, with 3 bases of the junction left unmatched. CDR3 length: 16 residues. Germline CDR1 reads SEHNR; CDR2 reads FQNEAQ (reference sequence). CDR3 residues: CASSLPGQGNTGELFF. The CDR3 coding sequence is TGTGCCAGCAGCTTGCCGGGACAGGGGAACACCGGGGAGCTGTTTTTT. Drawing the rest from reference TRBV7-9 and TRBJ2-2, the complete variable domain is DTGVSQNPRHKITKRGQNVTFRCDPISEHNRLYWYRQTLGQGPEFLTYFQNEAQLEKSRLLSDRFSAERPKGSFSTLEIQRTEQGDSAMYLCASSLPGQGNTGELFFGEGSRLTVL.

The chain recombines TRBV5-1 with TRBJ2-3; the D gene is possibly TRBD2 (6 bases). CDR1 is SGHRS, CDR2 YFSETQ, per germline. V was cut by 5 bases and J by 0 bases, with 16 bases left in between. This CDR3 contains 16 residues. CDR3: CASRSGTSPSTDTQYF. CDR3 nucleotide sequence: TGCGCCAGCAGGTCCGGGACTTCCCCTAGCACAGATACGCAGTATTTT.

The V call is TRBV29-1, the J call TRBJ1-2; 7 nucleotides align to TRBD1. J gave up 5 bases and V 5 bases, and 8 bases lay outside the gene matches. The length of the CDR3 is 13 residues. Germline V gene data show CDR1 as SQVTM and CDR2 as ANQGSEA. CDR3 residues: CSVSTGIGYGYTF. Written as DNA, the CDR3 is TGCAGCGTTTCGACAGGGATAGGATATGGCTACACCTTC.

The chain is built from TRBV15 and TRBJ2-1; TRBD2 matches 10 bases. In germline, CDR1 is LNHNV, CDR2 YYDKDF (reference sequence). V trimming: 2 bases; J trimming: 7 bases; junction bases outside the gene matches: 5. The CDR3 contains 15 residues. The CDR3 DNA follows: TGTGCCACCAGCAGAAGAGGTAGCGGGAGGAATGAGCAGTTCTTC. Its translation: CATSRRGSGRNEQFF.

The genes are TRBV9 and TRBJ2-1; maybe TRBD2 (5 bases). The germline gives CDR1 SGDLS, CDR2 YYNGEE. The CDR3 covers 13 residues. Trimming took 0 bases from V and 9 from J, leaving 10 bases between them. CDR3 coding DNA: TGTGCCAGCAGCGTAGACCCCGGGGTTGAGCAGTTCTTC. It translates to CASSVDPGVEQFF.